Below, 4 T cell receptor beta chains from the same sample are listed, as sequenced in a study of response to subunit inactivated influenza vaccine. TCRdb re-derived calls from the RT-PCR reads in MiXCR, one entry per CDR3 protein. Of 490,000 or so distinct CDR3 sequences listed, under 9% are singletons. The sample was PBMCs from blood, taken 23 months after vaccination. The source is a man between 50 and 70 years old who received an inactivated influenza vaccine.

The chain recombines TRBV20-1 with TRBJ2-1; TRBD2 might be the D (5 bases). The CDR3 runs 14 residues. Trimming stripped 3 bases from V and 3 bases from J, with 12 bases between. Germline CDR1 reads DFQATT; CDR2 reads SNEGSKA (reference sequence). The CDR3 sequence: CSASSRRLYNEQFF. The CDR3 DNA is TGCAGTGCTAGTAGTAGGAGGCTCTACAATGAGCAGTTCTTC.

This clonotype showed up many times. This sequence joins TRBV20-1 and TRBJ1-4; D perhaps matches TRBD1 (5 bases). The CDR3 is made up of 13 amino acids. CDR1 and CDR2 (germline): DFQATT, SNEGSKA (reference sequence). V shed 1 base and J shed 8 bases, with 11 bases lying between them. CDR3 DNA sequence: TGCAGTGCTAGAGGGGGGGTAGGGGAAAAACTGTTTTTT. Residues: CSARGGVGEKLFF.

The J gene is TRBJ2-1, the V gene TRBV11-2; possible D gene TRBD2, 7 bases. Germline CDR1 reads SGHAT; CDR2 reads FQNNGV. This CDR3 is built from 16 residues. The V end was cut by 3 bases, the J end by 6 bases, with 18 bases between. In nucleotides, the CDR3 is TGTGCCAGCAGCTTTCTAGCGGACAGAGTACGCAATGAGCAGTTCTTC. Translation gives CASSFLADRVRNEQFF. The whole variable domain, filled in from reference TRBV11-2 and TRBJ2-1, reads EAGVAQSPRYKIIEKRQSVAFWCNPISGHATLYWYQQILGQGPKLLIQFQNNGVVDDSQLPKDRFSAERLKGVDSTLKIQPAKLEDSAVYLCASSFLADRVRNEQFFGPGTRLTVL.

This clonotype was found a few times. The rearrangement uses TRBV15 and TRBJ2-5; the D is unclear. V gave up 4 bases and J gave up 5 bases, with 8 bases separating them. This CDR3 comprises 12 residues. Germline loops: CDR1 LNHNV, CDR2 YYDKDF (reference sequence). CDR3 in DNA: TGTGCCACCAGCAAAGGGTATGAGACCCAGTACTTC. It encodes CATSKGYETQYF.